This T cell receptor (beta chain) was sequenced for a study of control samples from healthy donors and cancer patients (dated by TCRdb to the early 2020s). V and J are truncated by 2 bases and 4 bases respectively, leaving an intervening sequence of 24 bases. The CDR3 measures 18 amino acids from cysteine to phenylalanine. Only the CDR3 part of the read is kept: 54 bases, read in frame from the first base. CDR1 and CDR2 (LGHDT, YNNKEL) derive from the germline V gene (reference sequence). The library was prepared using the immunoSEQ multiplex PCR assay. The table was pulled from immuneACCESS by TCRdb, which kept in-frame rearrangements only. Such tables lose some clones; where checked, under half of the loss comes from unresolved V genes, and the rest has no known cause. This sample has approximately 90,000 clones in its table, and around 85% of those were observed once. Under 40% of the sample belongs to the ten largest clones.

In regard to this clone: Its antigen is currently not known. One base away there is no much larger clone; base qualities are not given.

The chain was built from TRBV3-1 (or the pseudogene TRBV3-2) and TRBJ2-7; the D gene remains uncertain. The sequence derives from a man aged 70-80 years with lung cancer. Sequencing was done on a sample of PBMCs. DNA sequence: TGTGCCAGCAGCCAATCTTCACCCCTCTTAAGGTGGTGGTACGAGCAGTACTTC. This translates into CASSQSSPLLRWWYEQYF.